Presented here are 8 T cell receptor beta chains from one specimen sequenced in a study of shared clonotypes between healthy human individuals. Clones were read by immunoSEQ multiplex PCR, and TCRdb kept only the in-frame ones, dropping some. The data contain some 1.5 million clones, 95% to 99% of them singletons. The sequenced material came from naive CD4+ T cells sorted from blood. Subset here: CD45RA+ positively selected. The receptors stem from a man younger than 45 in good health.

CDR3 protein: CASSLAQSEKLFF. Here the CDR3 DNA reads TGTGCCAGCAGCTTAGCGCAAAGCGAAAAACTGTTTTTT. The genes are TRBV7-7 and TRBJ1-4; D call uncertain. The germline V gene has CDR1 SSHAT and CDR2 FNYEAQ (reference sequence). V was trimmed by 0 bases and J by 8 bases, leaving 7 bases between them. The CDR3 contains 13 residues.

This chain links TRBV9 with TRBJ2-7; D may be TRBD2 (6 bases). V was trimmed by 3 bases and J by 2 bases, leaving 15 bases between them. This CDR3 contains 15 residues. Germline assignment: CDR1 SGDLS and CDR2 YYNGEE. CDR3 in amino acids: CASSGRVDRPYEQYF. The CDR3 bases are TGTGCCAGCAGCGGGAGGGTCGATAGGCCCTACGAGCAGTACTTC. Using reference TRBV9 and TRBJ2-7 for the parts outside the CDR3, the full variable domain is DSGVTQTPKHLITATGQRVTLRCSPRSGDLSVYWYQQSLDQGLQFLIQYYNGEERAKGNILERFSAQQFPDLHSELNLSSLELGDSALYFCASSGRVDRPYEQYFGPGTRLTVT.

The chain couples TRBV6-1 to TRBJ2-3; D unresolved. The CDR3 is 13 residues long. Trimming shortened V by 4 bases and J by 4 bases, and 9 bases separated the two germline ends. CDR1 is MNHNS and CDR2 is SASEGT in the germline V gene. CDR3 region: CASSVTTPDTQYF. The CDR3 nucleotides are TGTGCCAGCAGTGTCACTACTCCAGATACGCAGTATTTT.

V is TRBV6-5 and J is TRBJ2-7, with TRBD2 matching over 8 bases. CDR3 length: 14 amino acids. Germline-derived CDR1 and CDR2 are MNHEY and SVGAGI. J lost 2 bases, V lost 6 bases, and 6 bases had no gene match. The CDR3 coding sequence is TGTGCCAGCAGCCGTAGCGGGACGGCCTACGAGCAGTACTTC. It translates to CASSRSGTAYEQYF.

J is TRBJ2-6 and V is TRBV18, with TRBD1 as a possible D gene (9 bases). CDR1 KGHSH and CDR2 LQKENI come from the germline V gene. The CDR3 loop spans 19 amino acids. V was shortened by 4 bases and J by 0 bases, with 19 bases between the two germline ends. CDR3 in amino acids: CASSLAGQGALSGANVLTF. The DNA of the CDR3 is TGTGCCAGCTCACTAGCGGGACAGGGTGCCCTCTCTGGGGCCAACGTCCTGACTTTC.

The chain links TRBV20-1 to TRBJ2-5, with D perhaps TRBD2 (6 bases). From germline, CDR1 is DFQATT and CDR2 SNEGSKA (reference sequence). The CDR3 covers 11 residues. CDR3 in DNA: TGCAGCCCGGACGGGGGAGAGACCCAGTACTTC. Protein product: CSPDGGETQYF.

This clone appeared once. The chain couples TRBV29-1 to TRBJ2-3; D not certain. Trimming left V 4 bases short and J 4 bases short, with 24 bases between. The germline V gene encodes CDR1 SQVTM and CDR2 ANQGSEA. The CDR3 consists of 17 residues. The CDR3 loop is CSVGKRGGLPAADTQYF. The CDR3 coding sequence is TGCAGCGTTGGTAAACGCGGTGGGCTGCCGGCAGCAGATACGCAGTATTTT.

The chain employs TRBV5-6 and TRBJ1-1; 7 bases fit TRBD1. This CDR3 has 13 residues. V was pared by 3 bases and J by 6 bases, with 5 bases of the junction left unmatched. The germline gives CDR1 SGHDT, CDR2 YYEEEE. CDR3 sequence: CASSSWTGPEAFF. CDR3 sequence (DNA): TGTGCCAGCAGCTCTTGGACAGGACCTGAAGCTTTCTTT.